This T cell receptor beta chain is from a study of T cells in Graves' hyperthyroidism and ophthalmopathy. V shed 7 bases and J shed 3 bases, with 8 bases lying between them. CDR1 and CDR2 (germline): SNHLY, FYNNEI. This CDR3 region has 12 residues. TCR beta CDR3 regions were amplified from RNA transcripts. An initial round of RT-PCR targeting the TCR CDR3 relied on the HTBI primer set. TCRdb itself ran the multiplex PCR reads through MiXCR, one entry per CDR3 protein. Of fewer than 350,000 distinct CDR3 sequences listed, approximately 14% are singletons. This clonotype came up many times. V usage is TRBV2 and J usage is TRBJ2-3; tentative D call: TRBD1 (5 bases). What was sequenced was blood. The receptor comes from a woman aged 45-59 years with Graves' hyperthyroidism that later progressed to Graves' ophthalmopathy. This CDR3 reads CASTTGTDTQYF. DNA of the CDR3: TGTGCCAGCACAACAGGAACAGATACGCAGTATTTT.